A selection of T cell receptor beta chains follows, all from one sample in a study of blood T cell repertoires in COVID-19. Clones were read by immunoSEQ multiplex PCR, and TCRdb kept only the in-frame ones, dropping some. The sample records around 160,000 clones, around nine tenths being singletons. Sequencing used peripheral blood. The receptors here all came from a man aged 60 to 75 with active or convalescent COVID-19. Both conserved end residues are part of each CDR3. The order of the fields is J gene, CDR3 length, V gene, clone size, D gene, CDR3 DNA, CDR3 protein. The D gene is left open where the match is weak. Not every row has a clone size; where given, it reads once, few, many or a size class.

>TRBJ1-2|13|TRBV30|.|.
TGTGCCTGGAGTGTACTTTCGGGGGATGGCTACACCTTC
CAWSVLSGDGYTF
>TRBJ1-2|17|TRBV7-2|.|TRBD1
TGTGCCAGCAGCTCCTCGAGGCCGGGACAGGGAAATATGGGCTACACCTTC
CASSSSRPGQGNMGYTF
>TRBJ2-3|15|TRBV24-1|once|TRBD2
TGTGCCACCAGTGCAGCGGGAAAGGGCACAGATACGCAGTATTTT
CATSAAGKGTDTQYF
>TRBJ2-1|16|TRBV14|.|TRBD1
TGTGCCAGCAGCCGGACAGGGGGTGCTTCCTACAATGAGCAGTTCTTC
CASSRTGGASYNEQFF
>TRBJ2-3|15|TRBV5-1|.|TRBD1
TGCGCCAGCAGCTCGGGACAGGGGGTAGGGGATACGCAGTATTTT
CASSSGQGVGDTQYF
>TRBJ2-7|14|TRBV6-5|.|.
TGTGCCAGCGCATCCTTGACAGGTGGCGACGAGCAGTACTTC
CASASLTGGDEQYF
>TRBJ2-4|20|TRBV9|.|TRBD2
TGTGCCAGCAGCTCCCCGCGCCCGACTAGCGGGTGGAGCGGGTTGAACATTCAGTACTTC
CASSSPRPTSGWSGLNIQYF
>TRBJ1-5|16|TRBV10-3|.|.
TGTGCCATCAGTGAGTCCCACGGGGGTAGCAATCAGCCCCAGCATTTT
CAISESHGGSNQPQHF
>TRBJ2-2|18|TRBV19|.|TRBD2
TGTGCCAGTAGTATATGGAGGCTAGCGGGAGGAAACACCGGGGAGCTGTTTTTT
CASSIWRLAGGNTGELFF
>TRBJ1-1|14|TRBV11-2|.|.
TGTGCCAGCAGCTTATTTACAGGGTTTGCTGAAGCTTTCTTT
CASSLFTGFAEAFF
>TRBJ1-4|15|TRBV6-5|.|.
TGTGCCAGCAGTTACGGGGGAGGTGGAGATGAAAAACTGTTTTTT
CASSYGGGGDEKLFF
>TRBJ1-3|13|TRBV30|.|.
TGTGCCTGGAACCAGGGTCCTGGAAACACCATATATTTT
CAWNQGPGNTIYF
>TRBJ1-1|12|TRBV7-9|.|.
TGTGCCAGCAGCTTAGGTGGCCCTGAAGCTTTCTTT
CASSLGGPEAFF
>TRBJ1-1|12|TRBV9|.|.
TGTGCCAGCAGCGGGTCCGGGACTGAAGCTTTCTTT
CASSGSGTEAFF
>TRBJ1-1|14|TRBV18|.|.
TGTGCCAGCTCACAACAGGTCATGAACACTGAAGCTTTCTTT
CASSQQVMNTEAFF
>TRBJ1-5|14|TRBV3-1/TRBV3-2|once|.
TGTGCCAGCAGCCCCCATCTGTGGCTTCAGCCCCAGCATTTT
CASSPHLWLQPQHF
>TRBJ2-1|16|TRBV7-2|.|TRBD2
TGTGCCAGCAGCCGCCTTAGCGGGGGGGCCTACAATGAGCAGTTCTTC
CASSRLSGGAYNEQFF
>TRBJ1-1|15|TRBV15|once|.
TGTGCCACCAGCACCAGTTCAGGGGTGAACACTGAAGCTTTCTTT
CATSTSSGVNTEAFF
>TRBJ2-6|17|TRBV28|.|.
TGTGCCAGCACCCACCGCAGTATTACCTCTGGGGCCAACGTCCTGACTTTC
CASTHRSITSGANVLTF